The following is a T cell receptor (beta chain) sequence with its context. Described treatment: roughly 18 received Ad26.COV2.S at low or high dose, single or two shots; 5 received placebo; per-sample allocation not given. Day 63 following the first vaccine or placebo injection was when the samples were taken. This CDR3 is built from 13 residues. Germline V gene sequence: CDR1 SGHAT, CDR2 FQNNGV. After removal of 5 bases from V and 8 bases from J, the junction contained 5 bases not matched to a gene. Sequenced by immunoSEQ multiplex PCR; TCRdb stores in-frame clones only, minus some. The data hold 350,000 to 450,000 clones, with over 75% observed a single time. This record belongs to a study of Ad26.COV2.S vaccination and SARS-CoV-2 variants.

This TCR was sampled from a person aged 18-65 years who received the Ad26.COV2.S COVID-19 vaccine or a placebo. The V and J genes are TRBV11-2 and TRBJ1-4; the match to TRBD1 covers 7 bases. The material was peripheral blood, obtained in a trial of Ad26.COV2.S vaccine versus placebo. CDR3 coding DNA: TGTGCCAGCAGCCCATCGACAGGGGAAAAACTGTTTTTT. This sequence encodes CASSPSTGEKLFF.